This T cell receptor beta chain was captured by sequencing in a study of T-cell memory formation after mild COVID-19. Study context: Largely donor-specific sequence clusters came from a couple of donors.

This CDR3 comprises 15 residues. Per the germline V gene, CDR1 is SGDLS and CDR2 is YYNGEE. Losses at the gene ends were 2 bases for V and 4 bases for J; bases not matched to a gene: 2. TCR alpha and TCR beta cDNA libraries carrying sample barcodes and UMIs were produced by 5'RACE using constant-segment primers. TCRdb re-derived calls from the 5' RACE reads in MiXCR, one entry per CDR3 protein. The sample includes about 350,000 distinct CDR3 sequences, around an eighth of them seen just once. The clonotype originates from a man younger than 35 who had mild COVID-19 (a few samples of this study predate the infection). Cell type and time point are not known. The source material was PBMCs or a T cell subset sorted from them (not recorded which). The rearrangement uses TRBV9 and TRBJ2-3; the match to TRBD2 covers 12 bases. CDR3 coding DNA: TGTGCCAGCAGCGTCCTAGCGGGGGGGGCAGATACGCAGTATTTT. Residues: CASSVLAGGADTQYF.